What follows are 3 T cell receptor beta chains derived from one specimen sequenced in a study of read filtering for tumor transcriptome and immune sequencing. The library was built from around 380 ng RNA with molecular barcoded adaptors for alpha/delta and beta/gamma chains. TCRdb independently ran MiXCR on the reads; one entry per CDR3 protein. The sample has approximately 150,000 distinct CDR3 sequences, about 13% seen once. Material: a population of CD138-negative cells sorted from bone marrow. These receptors all come from a donor aged 40 or older with multiple myeloma.

This clonotype was counted only a few times. This may be a read error: a much more frequent sequence differs by one nucleotide. The chain is built from TRBV7-2 and TRBJ2-1; a possible D gene is TRBD2 (6 bases). The germline gives CDR1 SGHTA, CDR2 FQGNSA. This CDR3 is 16 amino acids long. CDR3 DNA: TGTGCCAGCAGCTTAGTCGGGACTGGGGCCTACAATGGGCAGTTCTTC. This sequence encodes CASSLVGTGAYNGQFF.

This clonotype was observed many times. The rearrangement links TRBV7-9 to TRBJ1-2, with D tentatively TRBD1 (5 bases). Germline V gene sequence: CDR1 SEHNR, CDR2 FQNEAQ (reference sequence). V was trimmed by 0 bases and J by 2 bases, leaving 13 bases between them. The CDR3 loop spans 16 amino acids. CDR3 amino acids: CASSLAEGLGNYGYTF. The DNA of the CDR3 is TGTGCCAGCAGCTTAGCGGAGGGGCTCGGCAACTATGGCTACACCTTC.

Ten or more counts support this clonotype. The CDR3 bases are TGTGCCACCAGTGATTTTAACACATACAATGAGCAGTTCTTC. This sequence encodes CATSDFNTYNEQFF. The chain is built from TRBV24-1 and TRBJ2-1; D unresolved. The CDR3 has 14 residues. Trimming removed 1 base at V and 4 bases at J, with 7 bases between. Germline lookup yields CDR1 KGHDR and CDR2 SFDVKD.